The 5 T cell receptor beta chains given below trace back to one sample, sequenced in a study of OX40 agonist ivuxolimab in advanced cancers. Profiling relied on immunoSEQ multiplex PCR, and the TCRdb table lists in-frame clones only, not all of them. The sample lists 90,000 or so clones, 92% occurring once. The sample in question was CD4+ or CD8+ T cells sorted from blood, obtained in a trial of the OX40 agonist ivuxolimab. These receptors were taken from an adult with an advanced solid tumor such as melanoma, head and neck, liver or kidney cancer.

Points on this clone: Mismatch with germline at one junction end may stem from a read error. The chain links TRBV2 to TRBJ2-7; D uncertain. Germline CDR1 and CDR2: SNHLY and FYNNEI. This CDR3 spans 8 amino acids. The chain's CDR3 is CASSDACF. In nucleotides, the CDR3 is TGTGCCAGCAGTGACGCGTGCTTC.

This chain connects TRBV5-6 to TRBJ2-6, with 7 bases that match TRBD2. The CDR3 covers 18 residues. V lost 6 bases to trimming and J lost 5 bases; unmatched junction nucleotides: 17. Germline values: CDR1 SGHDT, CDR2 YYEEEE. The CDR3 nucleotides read TGTGCCAGCACCTCCCCGCGGGCCTGGGGAGGGAGGGCCAACGTCCTGACTTTC. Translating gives CASTSPRAWGGRANVLTF.

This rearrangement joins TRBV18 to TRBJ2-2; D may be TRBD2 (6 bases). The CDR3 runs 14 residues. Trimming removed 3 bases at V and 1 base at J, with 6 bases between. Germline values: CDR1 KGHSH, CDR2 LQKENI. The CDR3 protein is CASSPGGNTGELFF. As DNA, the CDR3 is TGTGCCAGCTCACCGGGGGGGAACACCGGGGAGCTGTTTTTT.

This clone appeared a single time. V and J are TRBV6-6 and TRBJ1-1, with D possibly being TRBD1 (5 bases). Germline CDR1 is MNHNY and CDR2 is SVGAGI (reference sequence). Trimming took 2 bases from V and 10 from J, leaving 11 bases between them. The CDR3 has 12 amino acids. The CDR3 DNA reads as TGTGCCAGCAGTTACGAAGGGGCGGTAGCTTTCTTT. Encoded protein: CASSYEGAVAFF.

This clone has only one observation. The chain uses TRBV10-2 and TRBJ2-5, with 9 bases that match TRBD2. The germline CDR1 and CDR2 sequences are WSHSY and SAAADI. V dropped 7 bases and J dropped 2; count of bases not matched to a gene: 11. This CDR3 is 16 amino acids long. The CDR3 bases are TGCGCCAGCACCCTCAAAGGTAGCGGGAGACAAGAGACCCAGTACTTC. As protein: CASTLKGSGRQETQYF.